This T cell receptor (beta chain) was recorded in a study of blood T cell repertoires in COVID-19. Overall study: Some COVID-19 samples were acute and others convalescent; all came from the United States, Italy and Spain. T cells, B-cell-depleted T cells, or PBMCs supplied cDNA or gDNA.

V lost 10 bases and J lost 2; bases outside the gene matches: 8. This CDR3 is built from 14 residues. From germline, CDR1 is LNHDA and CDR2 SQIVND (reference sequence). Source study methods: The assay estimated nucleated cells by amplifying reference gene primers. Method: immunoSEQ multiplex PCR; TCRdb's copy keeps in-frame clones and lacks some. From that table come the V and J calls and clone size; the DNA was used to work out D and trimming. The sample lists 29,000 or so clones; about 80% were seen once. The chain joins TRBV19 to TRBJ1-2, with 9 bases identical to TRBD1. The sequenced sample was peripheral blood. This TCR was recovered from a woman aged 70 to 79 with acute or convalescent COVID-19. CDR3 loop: CATESGTGNYGYTF. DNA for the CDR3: TGTGCCACCGAATCCGGGACAGGGAACTATGGCTACACCTTC.